This T cell receptor beta chain was captured in a study of human T cells and chemical hapten exposure. Regarding time point: patch test 1, 2 weeks after DPC sensitization. Treatment described: therapeutic diphenylcyclopropenone sensitization with weekly scalp DPC. The trim removed 8 bases at V and 4 bases at J, leaving 7 bases unmatched. The CDR3 sequence is 14 residues long. Germline CDR1 MDHEN, CDR2 SYDVKM. MiXCR was run by TCRdb on the RACE reads, yielding one entry per CDR3 protein. The sample carries about 120,000 distinct CDR3 sequences, roughly an eighth recorded once. This chain links TRBV28 with TRBJ2-5; TRBD1 matches 10 bases. The receptor was isolated from a man younger than 30 with alopecia areata. Some clones in this sample may be carry-over from other donors' samples. The starting material was whole blood, obtained in connection with sensitization to the hapten diphenylcyclopropenone (DPC). The CDR3 region has the DNA TGTGCCAGCGCCGGGACAGGGGTAGTAGAGACCCAGTACTTC. Amino acids: CASAGTGVVETQYF.